Below, one T cell receptor beta chain is given with its context. This same CDR3 is encoded by further DNA sequences in the sample. Original handling: Using reference gene primer amplification, nucleated cell counts were estimated. The protocol was immunoSEQ multiplex PCR, while the TCRdb copy is restricted to in-frame clones and leaves out a portion. V and J calls and clone size are as listed in that table; D and trimming were resolved from the DNA. The data show 350,000 to 500,000 clones, 70% to 90% seen once. These data originate in a study of blood T cell repertoires in COVID-19. Whole-study context: Donors in the United States, Italy and Spain gave samples during acute or convalescent COVID-19. The cDNA or gDNA used as material had been derived from T cells, B-cell-depleted T cells, or PBMCs.

This CDR3 has 14 amino acids. Trimming took 5 bases from V and 5 from J, leaving 15 bases between them. Per the germline V gene, CDR1 is MDHEN and CDR2 is SYDVKM. Material: PBMCs or T cells enriched from blood (not recorded which). The sequence was collected from a woman aged 18-30 years who had been exposed to COVID-19. The chain uses TRBV28 and TRBJ2-5; TRBD2 is a possible D gene (5 bases). The CDR3 reads CASSPPRGLETQYF. The CDR3 DNA reads TGTGCCAGCAGTCCCCCTAGAGGGCTGGAGACCCAGTACTTC.